The TCR beta chain under discussion was sequenced for a study of control samples from healthy donors and cancer patients. In germline, CDR1 is SQVTM, CDR2 ANQGSEA. Trimming shortened V by 3 bases and J by 9 bases, and 12 bases separated the two germline ends. The CDR3 has 11 amino acids. This table comes from immunoSEQ multiplex PCR, and its TCRdb copy is limited to in-frame clones, with some not included. The sample consists of about 180,000 clones, 90% of them appearing once. The V gene is TRBV29-1, the J gene TRBJ2-7; no clear D. Source material: blood. The clonotype comes from a woman aged 45-59 years in good health. CDR3 nucleotide sequence: TGCAGCGTTGATGAAGGGATTAGGCAGTACTTC. Protein product: CSVDEGIRQYF.